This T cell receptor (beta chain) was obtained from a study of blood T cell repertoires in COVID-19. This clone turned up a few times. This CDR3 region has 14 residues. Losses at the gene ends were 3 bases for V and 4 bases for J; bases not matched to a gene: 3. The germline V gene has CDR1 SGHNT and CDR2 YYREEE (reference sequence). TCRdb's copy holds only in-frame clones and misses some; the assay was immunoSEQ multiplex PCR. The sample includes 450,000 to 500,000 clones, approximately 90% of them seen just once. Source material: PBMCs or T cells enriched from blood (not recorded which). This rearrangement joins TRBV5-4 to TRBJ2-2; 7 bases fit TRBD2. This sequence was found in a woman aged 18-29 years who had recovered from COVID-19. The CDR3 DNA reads TGTGCCAGCAGCTCGGGGGAGGGCACCGGGGAGCTGTTTTTT. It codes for CASSSGEGTGELFF.